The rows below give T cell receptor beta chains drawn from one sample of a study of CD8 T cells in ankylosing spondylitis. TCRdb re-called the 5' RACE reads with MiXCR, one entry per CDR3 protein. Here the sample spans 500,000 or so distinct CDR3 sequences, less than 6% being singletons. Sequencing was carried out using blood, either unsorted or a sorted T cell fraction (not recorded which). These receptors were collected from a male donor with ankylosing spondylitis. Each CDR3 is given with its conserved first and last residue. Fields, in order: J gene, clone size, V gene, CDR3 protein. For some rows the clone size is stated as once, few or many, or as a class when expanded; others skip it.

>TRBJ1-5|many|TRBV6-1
CAAQTGVVGQPQHF
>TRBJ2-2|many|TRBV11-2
CASSAGQGRRSGELFF
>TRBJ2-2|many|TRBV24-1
CATGGSQGVTGELFF
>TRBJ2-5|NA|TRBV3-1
CASSNPGTGQETQYF
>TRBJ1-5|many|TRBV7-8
CASSLNYRDDQPQHF
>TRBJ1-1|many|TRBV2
CASRARTFTEAFF
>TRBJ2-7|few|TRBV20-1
CSAKASYEQYF
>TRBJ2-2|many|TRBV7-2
CASSGRSLNTGELFF
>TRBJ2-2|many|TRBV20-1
CSARPGGVTGELFF
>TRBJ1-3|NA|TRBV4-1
CASSQRGYSGNTIYF
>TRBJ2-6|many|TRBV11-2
CASSFRDVSISGANVLTF
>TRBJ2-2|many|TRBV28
CASSRGQINTGELFF
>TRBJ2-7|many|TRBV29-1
CSARGGPYEQYF
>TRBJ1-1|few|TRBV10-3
CAIRGDTEAFF
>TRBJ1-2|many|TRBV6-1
CASRSDPNYGYTF
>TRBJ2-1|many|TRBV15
CATSRAPGRGNEQFF
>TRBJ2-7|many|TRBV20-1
CSVPDLDEYEQYF
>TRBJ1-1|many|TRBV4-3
CASSRGTGFAEAFF
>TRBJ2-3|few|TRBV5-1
CASSRTSGGTSTDTQYF
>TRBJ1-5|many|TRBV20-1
CSARPSNQPQHF
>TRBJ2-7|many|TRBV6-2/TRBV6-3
CASNRRLAGGTYYEQYF
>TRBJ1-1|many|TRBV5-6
CASSLRTVRVNTEAFF
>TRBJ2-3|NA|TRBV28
CASSSRVSLAGTDTQYF
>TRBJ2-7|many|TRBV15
CATSRDWGPGEGKNEQYF
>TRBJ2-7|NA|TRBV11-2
CASSLPWDTYEQYF
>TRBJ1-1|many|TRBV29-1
CSVEDRGAYTEAFF
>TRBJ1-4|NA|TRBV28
CASTPGGHGTNEKLFF
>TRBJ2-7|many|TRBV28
CASRLSQGSAYEQYF
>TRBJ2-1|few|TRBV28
CASSPPSGGPVEQFF
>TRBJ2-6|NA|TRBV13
CASSLEGDSGANVLTF
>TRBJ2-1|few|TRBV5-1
CASSSPGTSPLSYNEQFF
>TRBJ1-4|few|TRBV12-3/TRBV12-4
CASSTWTGNEKLFF
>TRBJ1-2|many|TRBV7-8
CASSLGSLNYGYTF
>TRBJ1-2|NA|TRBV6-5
CASSLHGTGDDYGYTF
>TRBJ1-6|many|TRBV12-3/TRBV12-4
CASSLGGQGPSPLHF